This T cell receptor beta chain was observed in a study of monozygotic twins with inflammatory bowel disease. Eight distinct reactions (per sample) were used to make the cDNA. With the 5' RACE reads reprocessed, TCRdb shows one record per CDR3 protein and no DNA. The sample is made up of about 160,000 distinct CDR3 sequences, and the top ten hold 2% to 3% of it. The sequenced sample was blood. The receptor's source is a human donor with ulcerative colitis or Crohn's disease, or a healthy co-twin of an affected twin (not recorded which).

The CDR3 protein is CSVEGIDTEAFF. The chain combines TRBV29-1 with TRBJ1-1. CDR3 length equals 12 residues. Germline CDR1 is SQVTM and CDR2 is ANQGSEA. Using reference TRBV29-1 and TRBJ1-1 for the parts outside the CDR3, the full variable domain is SAVISQKPSRDICQRGTSLTIQCQVDSQVTMMFWYRQQPGQSLTLIATANQGSEATYESGFVIDKFPISRPNLTFSTLTVSNMSPEDSSIYLCSVEGIDTEAFFGQGTRLTVV.